The 12 T cell receptor beta chains in this list originate from one sample, sequenced in a study of shared clonotypes between healthy human individuals. Repertoires were generated with immunoSEQ multiplex PCR, while TCRdb's copy carries only in-frame clones and drops some. The sample has some 2,100,000 clones, about 94% seen once. Sequences were obtained from naive CD4+ T cells sorted from blood. Subset in this sample: CD45RA+ positively selected. The origin of the receptors is a man aged 18-30 years in good health.

The chain links TRBV6-5 to TRBJ1-1; 7 nucleotides agree with TRBD1. Per the germline V gene, CDR1 is MNHEY and CDR2 is SVGAGI. Trimming cost V 8 bases and J 13 bases; bases outside gene matches: 10. This CDR3 comprises 11 residues. The CDR3 DNA is TGTGCCAGCCGACTCGACAGGGATGGTTTCTTT. This codes for CASRLDRDGFF.

For this clone: Additional DNA sequences in this sample encode the identical CDR3. The chain combines TRBV7-9 with TRBJ1-2; TRBD1 aligns across 7 bases. The CDR3 is 12 amino acids. The ends lost 5 bases at V and 7 bases at J; junction bases unmatched: 4. Germline CDR1 SEHNR, CDR2 FQNEAQ (reference sequence). Here the CDR3 DNA reads TGTGCCAGCAGCAGTACAGGGGTTGGCTACACCTTC. Protein sequence: CASSSTGVGYTF. The full variable domain, rest sourced from reference TRBV7-9 and TRBJ1-2, is DTGVSQNPRHKITKRGQNVTFRCDPISEHNRLYWYRQTLGQGPEFLTYFQNEAQLEKSRLLSDRFSAERPKGSFSTLEIQRTEQGDSAMYLCASSSTGVGYTFGSGTRLTVV.

Details on this clone: Other nucleotide sequences in the sample specify the same CDR3. The chain uses TRBV4-3 and TRBJ1-3; D gene ambiguous. The CDR3 is made up of 15 amino acids. The V gene lost 0 bases and the J gene lost 0 bases, with 6 bases spanning the gap. Germline CDR1 reads LGHNA; CDR2 reads YSLEER. CDR3: CASSQDPSSGNTIYF. The CDR3 nucleotides read TGCGCCAGCAGCCAAGACCCCAGCTCTGGAAACACCATATATTTT.

The rearrangement uses TRBV25-1 and TRBJ2-7; 8 bases agree with TRBD1. Germline CDR1 is MGHDK and CDR2 is SYGVNS. The CDR3 spans 13 residues. Germline trimming cut 7 bases from V and 2 bases from J; bases unmatched to any gene: 4. CDR3 sequence (DNA): TGTGCCAGCACCGGACAGGGTACCTACGAGCAGTACTTC. Translation: CASTGQGTYEQYF.

V gene TRBV19 combines with J gene TRBJ1-2; D gene uncertain. V lost 3 bases and J lost 3, with 8 bases in between. Germline V gene lookup returns CDR1 LNHDA and CDR2 SQIVND (reference sequence). The CDR3 sequence is 13 residues long. CDR3 residues: CASSIGIDYGYTF. The CDR3 DNA reads TGTGCCAGTAGTATCGGGATAGACTATGGCTACACCTTC.

V gene TRBV27 combines with J gene TRBJ2-6; possible D gene TRBD1, 6 bases. Germline CDR1 MNHEY, CDR2 SMNVEV (reference sequence). This CDR3 region has 17 residues. V gave up 6 bases and J gave up 2 bases, with 17 bases separating them. CDR3 protein: CASSPVGGAAGANVLTF. The CDR3 coding sequence is TGTGCCAGCAGCCCCGTTGGGGGCGCTGCTGGGGCCAACGTCCTGACTTTC.

The chain has TRBV5-6 and TRBJ1-4, with D unresolved. Germline CDR1 is SGHDT and CDR2 is YYEEEE. This CDR3 region has 16 residues. V lost 3 bases and J 0 bases, leaving 12 bases between the germline ends. CDR3 in DNA: TGTGCCAGCAGCTCTAGAACTACTGCAACTAATGAAAAACTGTTTTTT. Translation: CASSSRTTATNEKLFF.

V is TRBV4-1 and J is TRBJ2-2; 7 nucleotides agree with TRBD1. CDR3 length: 17 residues. The V gene end was trimmed by 4 bases and the J gene end by 2 bases; junction bases not matched to a gene: 10. Germline V CDR1 and CDR2: MGHRA, YSYEKL. The CDR3 spells CASSLPSTGTNTGELFF. CDR3 sequence (DNA): TGCGCCAGCAGCCTTCCCTCGACAGGGACAAACACCGGGGAGCTGTTTTTT.

The chain recombines TRBV4-3 with TRBJ2-7, with TRBD2 as a possible D gene (6 bases). V lost 4 bases and J lost 2, with 15 bases in between. CDR3 length equals 15 residues. CDR1 is LGHNA, CDR2 YSLEER, per germline. CDR3 nucleotides: TGCGCCAGCAGCCCATCATGGGGGGTAGCCTACGAGCAGTACTTC. Translated: CASSPSWGVAYEQYF.

The chain employs TRBV19 and TRBJ1-2, with 7 bases lining up with TRBD1. V lost 4 bases and J lost 8; bases outside the gene matches: 10. Germline CDR1 LNHDA, CDR2 SQIVND (reference sequence). The CDR3 has 14 residues. DNA for the CDR3: TGTGCCAGTAGTACAGTTTCTAGGGGGCTCGGCTACACCTTC. Amino acid sequence: CASSTVSRGLGYTF. Full variable domain (outside the CDR3, taken from reference TRBV19 and TRBJ1-2): DGGITQSPKYLFRKEGQNVTLSCEQNLNHDAMYWYRQDPGQGLRLIYYSQIVNDFQKGDIAEGYSVSREKKESFPLTVTSAQKNPTAFYLCASSTVSRGLGYTFGSGTRLTVV.

A single count supports this clone. This chain joins TRBV7-2 and TRBJ1-2; 9 bases are shared with TRBD1. Germline V lookup: CDR1 SGHTA, CDR2 FQGNSA. The V and J ends lost 4 bases and 8 bases, in that order; junction bases with no gene match: 8. The CDR3 totals 14 residues. The CDR3 DNA reads TGTGCCAGCAGCTCCCGGACAGGGGAACACGGCTACACCTTC. It encodes CASSSRTGEHGYTF. The full variable domain, rest sourced from reference TRBV7-2 and TRBJ1-2, is GAGVSQSPSNKVTEKGKDVELRCDPISGHTALYWYRQSLGQGLEFLIYFQGNSAPDKSGLPSDRFSAERTGGSVSTLTIQRTQQEDSAVYLCASSSRTGEHGYTFGSGTRLTVV.

This clone has only a few counts. The chain has TRBV10-2 and TRBJ2-6, with 9 bases matching TRBD1. Germline V lookup: CDR1 WSHSY, CDR2 SAAADI. The CDR3 consists of 16 residues. The V gene end was trimmed by 6 bases and the J gene end by 0 bases; junction bases not matched to a gene: 3. DNA for the CDR3: TGCGCCAGCAGGACAGGGGGTTTCTCTGGGGCCAACGTCCTGACTTTC. Amino acids: CASRTGGFSGANVLTF.